This T cell receptor (beta chain) was recorded in a study of T cell repertoires in cytomegalovirus infection. Study in general: CMV epitopes used comprised recently identified HLA-C-restricted ones and well-studied HLA-B-restricted ones. The public TCR beta signatures pointed to both CMV infection and matching HLA type. Whole-study results and caveats: The ex vivo response was dominated by HLA-C-restricted CMV-specific TCR beta clonotypes. The cumulative frequency of public TCR beta families distinguished individuals who carried CMV together with the relevant HLA.

Only one count was recorded for this clonotype. Antigen unknown. TCRdb re-analysed the reads in MiXCR, keeping a single row per CDR3 protein. This table holds 310,000 or so distinct CDR3 sequences, roughly 25% found once. The CDR3 is 15 amino acids. With V trimmed by 3 bases and J by 5 bases, 9 bases remained unmatched. Germline CDR1 is SGDLS and CDR2 is YYNGEE. The source material was cultured PBMCs, sampled from culture after CMV antigen stimulation. The TCR comes from a human donor in good health (CMV status not recorded). Some clones in this sample may be carry-over from other donors' samples. The chain is built from TRBV9 and TRBJ2-3, with 7 bases identical to TRBD2. The CDR3 reads CASSDRGLVLDTQYF. For the CDR3, the DNA is TGTGCCAGCAGCGACCGAGGACTAGTCTTAGATACGCAGTATTTT.